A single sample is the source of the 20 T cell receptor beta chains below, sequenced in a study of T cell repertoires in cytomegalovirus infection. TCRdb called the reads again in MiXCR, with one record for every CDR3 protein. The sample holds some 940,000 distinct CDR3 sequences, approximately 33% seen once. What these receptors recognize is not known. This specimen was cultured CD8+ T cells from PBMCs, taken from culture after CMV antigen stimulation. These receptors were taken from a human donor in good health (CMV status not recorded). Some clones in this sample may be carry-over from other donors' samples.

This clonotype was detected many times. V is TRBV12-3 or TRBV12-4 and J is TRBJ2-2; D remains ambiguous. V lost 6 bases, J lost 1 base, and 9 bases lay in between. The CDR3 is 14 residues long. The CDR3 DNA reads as TGTGCCAGCAGACCCGGACGGAACACCGGGGAGCTGTTTTTT. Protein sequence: CASRPGRNTGELFF.

In DNA, the CDR3 is TGTGCCAGCAGACCCTATACCGGGACCCTAACCGGGGAGCTGTTTTTT. Translation: CASRPYTGTLTGELFF. This chain links TRBV6-5 with TRBJ2-2, with D perhaps given as TRBD1 or TRBD2 (5 bases each). Trimming pared 6 bases from V and 5 bases from J, leaving 19 bases between. Germline CDR1 and CDR2: MNHEY and SVGAGI. CDR3 size: 16 residues.

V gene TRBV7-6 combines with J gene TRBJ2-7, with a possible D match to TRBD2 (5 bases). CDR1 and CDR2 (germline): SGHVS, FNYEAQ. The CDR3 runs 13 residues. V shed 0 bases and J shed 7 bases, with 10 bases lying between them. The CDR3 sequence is CASSLASTREQYV. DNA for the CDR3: TGTGCCAGCAGCTTAGCCAGCACTAGGGAGCAGTACGTC.

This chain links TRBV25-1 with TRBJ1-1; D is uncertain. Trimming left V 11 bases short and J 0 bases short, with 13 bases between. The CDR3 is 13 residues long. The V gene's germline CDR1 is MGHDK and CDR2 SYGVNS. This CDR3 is CAPDRAVNTEAFF. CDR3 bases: TGTGCCCCGGACCGGGCCGTGAACACTGAAGCTTTCTTT.

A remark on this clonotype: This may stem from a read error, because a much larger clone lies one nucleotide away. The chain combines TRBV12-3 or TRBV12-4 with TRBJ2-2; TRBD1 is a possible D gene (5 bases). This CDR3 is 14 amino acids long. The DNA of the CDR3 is TGTGCCAGCAGCCCAGGGTTGAACACCGAGGAGCTGTTTTTT. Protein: CASSPGLNTEELFF.

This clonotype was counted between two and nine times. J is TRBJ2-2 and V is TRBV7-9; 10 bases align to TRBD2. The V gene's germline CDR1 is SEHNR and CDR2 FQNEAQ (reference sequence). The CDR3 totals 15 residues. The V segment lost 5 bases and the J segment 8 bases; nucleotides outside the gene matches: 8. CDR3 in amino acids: CASSPLAGASGELFF. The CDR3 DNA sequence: TGTGCCAGCAGCCCTCTAGCGGGGGCTTCTGGGGAGCTGTTTTTT. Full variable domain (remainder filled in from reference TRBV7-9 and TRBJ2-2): DTGVSQNPRHKITKRGQNVTFRCDPISEHNRLYWYRQTLGQGPEFLTYFQNEAQLEKSRLLSDRFSAERPKGSFSTLEIQRTEQGDSAMYLCASSPLAGASGELFFGEGSRLTVL.

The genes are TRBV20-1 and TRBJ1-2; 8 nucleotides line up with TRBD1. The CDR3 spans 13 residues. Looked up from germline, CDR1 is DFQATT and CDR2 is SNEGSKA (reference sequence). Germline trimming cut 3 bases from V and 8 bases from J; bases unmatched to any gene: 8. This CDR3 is CSARDREFGGYTF. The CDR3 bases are TGCAGTGCTAGGGACAGGGAATTCGGCGGCTACACCTTC.

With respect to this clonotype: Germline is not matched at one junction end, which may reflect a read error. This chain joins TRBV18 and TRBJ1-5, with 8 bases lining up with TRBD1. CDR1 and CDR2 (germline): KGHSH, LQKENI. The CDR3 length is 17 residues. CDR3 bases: TGTGCCAGCTCACCGGGCTCGGGAACAGGGGGAAATCGGCCCCAGCATTTT. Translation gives CASSPGSGTGGNRPQHF. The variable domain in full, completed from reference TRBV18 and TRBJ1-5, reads NAGVMQNPRHLVRRRGQEARLRCSPMKGHSHVYWYRQLPEEGLKFMVYLQKENIIDESGMPKERFSAEFPKEGPSILRIQQVVRGDSAAYFCASSPGSGTGGNRPQHFGDGTRLSIL.

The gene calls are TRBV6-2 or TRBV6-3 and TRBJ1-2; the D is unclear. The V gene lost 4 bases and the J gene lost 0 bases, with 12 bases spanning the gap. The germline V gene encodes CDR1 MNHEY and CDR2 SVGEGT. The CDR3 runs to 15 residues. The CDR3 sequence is CASSLGTPANYGYTF. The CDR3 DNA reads TGTGCCAGCAGTTTGGGAACTCCTGCTAACTATGGCTACACCTTC.

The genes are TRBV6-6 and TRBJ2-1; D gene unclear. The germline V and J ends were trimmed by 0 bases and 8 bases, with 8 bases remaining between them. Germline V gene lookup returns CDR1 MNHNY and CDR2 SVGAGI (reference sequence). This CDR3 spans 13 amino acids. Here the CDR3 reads CASSYSIVHEQFF. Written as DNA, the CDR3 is TGTGCCAGCAGTTACTCGATCGTGCATGAGCAGTTCTTC.

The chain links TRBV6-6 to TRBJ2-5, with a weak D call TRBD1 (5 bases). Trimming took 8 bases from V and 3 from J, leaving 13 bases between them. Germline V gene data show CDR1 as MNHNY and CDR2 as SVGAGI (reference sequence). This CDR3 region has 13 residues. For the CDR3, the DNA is TGTGCCAGCGGGGTGGGGCAGAAAGAGACCCAGTACTTC. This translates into CASGVGQKETQYF.

Here the CDR3 DNA reads TGCGCCGGGGAACCTCTCCCTGGGGCCAACGTCCTGACTTTC. Translating gives CAGEPLPGANVLTF. V and J are TRBV5-1 and TRBJ2-6; D is uncertain. V lost 10 bases and J 2 bases, leaving 13 bases between the germline ends. Germline CDR1 SGHRS, CDR2 YFSETQ. The CDR3 covers 14 residues. The full variable domain, in which reference TRBV5-1 and TRBJ2-6 provide the parts outside the CDR3, is KAGVTQTPRYLIKTRGQQVTLSCSPISGHRSVSWYQQTPGQGLQFLFEYFSETQRNKGNFPGRFSGRQFSNSRSEMNVSTLELGDSALYLCAGEPLPGANVLTFGAGSRLTVL.

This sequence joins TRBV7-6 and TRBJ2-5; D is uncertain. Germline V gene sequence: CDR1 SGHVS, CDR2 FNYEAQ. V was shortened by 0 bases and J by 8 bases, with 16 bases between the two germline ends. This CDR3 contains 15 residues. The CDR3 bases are TGTGCCAGCAGCTTAGCATGGACGCCCAAGAGAACCCAGTACTTC. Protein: CASSLAWTPKRTQYF.

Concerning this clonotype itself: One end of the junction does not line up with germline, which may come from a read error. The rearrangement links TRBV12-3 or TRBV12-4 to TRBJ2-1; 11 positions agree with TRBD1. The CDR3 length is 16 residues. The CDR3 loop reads CVSSATGQGAYNEQFF. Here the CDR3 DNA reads TGTGTCAGCAGCGCTACCGGACAGGGGGCTTACAATGAGCAGTTCTTC.

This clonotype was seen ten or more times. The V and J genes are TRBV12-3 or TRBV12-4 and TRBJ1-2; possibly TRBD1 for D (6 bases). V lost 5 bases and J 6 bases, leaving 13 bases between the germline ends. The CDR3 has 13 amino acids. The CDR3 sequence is CASSNTGTDGYTF. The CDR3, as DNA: TGTGCCAGCAGTAATACAGGGACTGATGGCTACACCTTC.

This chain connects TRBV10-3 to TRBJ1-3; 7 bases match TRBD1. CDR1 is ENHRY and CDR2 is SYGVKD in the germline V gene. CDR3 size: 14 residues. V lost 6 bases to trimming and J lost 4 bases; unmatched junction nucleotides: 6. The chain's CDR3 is CAIRDGQDGNTIYF. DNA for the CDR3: TGTGCCATCAGAGACGGACAGGACGGAAACACCATATATTTT.

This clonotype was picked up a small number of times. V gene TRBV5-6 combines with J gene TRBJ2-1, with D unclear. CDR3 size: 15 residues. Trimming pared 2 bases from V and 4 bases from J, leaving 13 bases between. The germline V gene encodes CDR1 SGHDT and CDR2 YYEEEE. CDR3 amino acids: CASSLEALGYNEQFF. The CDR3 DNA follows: TGTGCCAGCAGCTTAGAGGCCTTAGGGTACAATGAGCAGTTCTTC.

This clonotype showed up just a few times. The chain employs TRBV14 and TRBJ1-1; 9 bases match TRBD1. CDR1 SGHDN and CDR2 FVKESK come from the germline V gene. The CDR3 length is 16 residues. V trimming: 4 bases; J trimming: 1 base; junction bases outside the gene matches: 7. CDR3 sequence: CASSPYRGLGNTEAFF. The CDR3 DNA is TGTGCCAGCAGCCCTTACAGGGGGCTTGGGAACACTGAAGCTTTCTTT.

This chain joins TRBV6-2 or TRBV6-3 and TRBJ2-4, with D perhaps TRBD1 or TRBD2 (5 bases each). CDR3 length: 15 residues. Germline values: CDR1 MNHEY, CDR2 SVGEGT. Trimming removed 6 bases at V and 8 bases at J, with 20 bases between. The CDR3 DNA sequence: TGTGCCAGCAGATCCTTGGGGACCTTCACTGACATTCAGTACTTC. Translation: CASRSLGTFTDIQYF.

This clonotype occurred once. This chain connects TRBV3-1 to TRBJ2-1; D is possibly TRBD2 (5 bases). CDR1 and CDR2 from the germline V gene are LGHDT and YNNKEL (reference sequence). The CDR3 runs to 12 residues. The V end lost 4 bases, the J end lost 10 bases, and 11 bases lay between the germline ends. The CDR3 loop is CASSPGKGEQFF. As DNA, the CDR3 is TGTGCCAGCAGCCCCGGGAAGGGAGAGCAGTTCTTC.